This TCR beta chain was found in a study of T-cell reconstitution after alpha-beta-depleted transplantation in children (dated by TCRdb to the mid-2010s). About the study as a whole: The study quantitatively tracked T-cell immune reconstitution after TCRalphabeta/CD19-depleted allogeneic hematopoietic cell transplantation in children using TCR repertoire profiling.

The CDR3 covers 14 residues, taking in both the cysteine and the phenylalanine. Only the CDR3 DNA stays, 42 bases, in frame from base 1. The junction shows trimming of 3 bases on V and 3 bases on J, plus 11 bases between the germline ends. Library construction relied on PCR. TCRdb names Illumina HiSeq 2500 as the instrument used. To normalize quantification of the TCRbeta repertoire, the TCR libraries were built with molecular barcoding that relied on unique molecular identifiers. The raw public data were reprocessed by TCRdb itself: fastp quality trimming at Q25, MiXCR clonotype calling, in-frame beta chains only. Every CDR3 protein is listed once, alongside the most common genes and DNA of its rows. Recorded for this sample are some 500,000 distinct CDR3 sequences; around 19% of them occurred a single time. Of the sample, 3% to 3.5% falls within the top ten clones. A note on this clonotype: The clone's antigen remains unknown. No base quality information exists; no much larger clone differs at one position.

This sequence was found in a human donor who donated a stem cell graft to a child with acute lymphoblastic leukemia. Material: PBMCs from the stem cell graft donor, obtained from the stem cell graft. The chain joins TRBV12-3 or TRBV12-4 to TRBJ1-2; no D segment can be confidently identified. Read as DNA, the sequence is TGTGCCAGCAGTTTTACTGATTCCTACTATGGCTACACCTTC. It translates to CASSFTDSYYGYTF.